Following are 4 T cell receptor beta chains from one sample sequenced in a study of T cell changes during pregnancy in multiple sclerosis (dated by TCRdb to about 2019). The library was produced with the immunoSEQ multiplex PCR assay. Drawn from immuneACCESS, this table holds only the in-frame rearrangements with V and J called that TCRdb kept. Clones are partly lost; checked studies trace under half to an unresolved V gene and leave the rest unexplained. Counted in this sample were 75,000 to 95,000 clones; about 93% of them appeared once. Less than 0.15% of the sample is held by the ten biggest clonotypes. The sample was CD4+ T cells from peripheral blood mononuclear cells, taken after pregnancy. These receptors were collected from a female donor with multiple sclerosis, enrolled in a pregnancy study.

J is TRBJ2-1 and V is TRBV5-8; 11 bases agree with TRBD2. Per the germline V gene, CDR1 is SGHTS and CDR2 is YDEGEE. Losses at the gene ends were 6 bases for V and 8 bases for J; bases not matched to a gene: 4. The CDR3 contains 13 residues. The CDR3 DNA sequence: TGTGCCAGCACCTCACTAGCGGGAGATGAGCAGTTCTTC. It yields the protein CASTSLAGDEQFF. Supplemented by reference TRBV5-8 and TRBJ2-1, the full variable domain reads EAGVTQSPTHLIKTRGQQATLRCSPISGHTSVYWYQQALGLGLQFLLWYDEGEERNRGNFPPRFSGRQFPNYSSELNVNALELEDSALYLCASTSLAGDEQFFGPGTRLTVL.

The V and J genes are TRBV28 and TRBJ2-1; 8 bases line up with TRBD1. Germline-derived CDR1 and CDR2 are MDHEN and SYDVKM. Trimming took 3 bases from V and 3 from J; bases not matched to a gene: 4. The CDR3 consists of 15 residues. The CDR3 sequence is CASSFPGQGYNEQFF. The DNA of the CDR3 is TGTGCCAGCAGTTTCCCTGGACAGGGCTACAATGAGCAGTTCTTC.

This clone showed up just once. The CDR3 region is CASSFGTGSETQYF. The CDR3 coding sequence is TGTGCCAGCAGCTTTGGGACAGGGTCGGAGACCCAGTACTTC. The chain is built from TRBV7-3 and TRBJ2-5, with 9 positions matching TRBD1. V lost 3 bases to trimming and J lost 5 bases; unmatched junction nucleotides: 4. The CDR3 totals 14 residues. Germline values: CDR1 SGHTA, CDR2 FQGTGA.

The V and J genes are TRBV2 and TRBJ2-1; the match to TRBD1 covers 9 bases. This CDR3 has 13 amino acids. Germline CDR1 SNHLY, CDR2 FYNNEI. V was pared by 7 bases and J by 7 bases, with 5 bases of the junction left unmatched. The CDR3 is CASTGTGFNEQFF. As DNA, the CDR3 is TGTGCCAGCACCGGGACAGGGTTTAATGAGCAGTTCTTC.